Detailed here is one T cell receptor (beta chain). Its antigen is undetermined. In the authors' workflow: Sequence data from immunoSEQ were junction-only and lacked quality scores; consequently, filtering differed. This table comes from immunoSEQ multiplex PCR, and its TCRdb copy is limited to in-frame clones, with some not included. Clonal size and the V and J genes are those of that table, whereas D and trimming came from the DNA. In the table there are about 2,500,000 clones, around nine tenths of which are singletons. This specimen belongs to a study of shared clonotypes between healthy human individuals. The study, taken as a whole, reports: Sampling was confined to blood; repertoires within tissues likely differ.

The donors, healthy adults who were HIV-negative, had experienced no recent acute infections or vaccinations. Researchers partitioned CD4+ cells into CD45RA+ naive and CD45RA-negative memory subsets. Deletions cut 2 bases from V and 0 bases from J, with 10 bases between. The CDR3 spans 15 residues. Germline loops: CDR1 MNHEY, CDR2 SVGAGI. This clonotype originated in a man in his late teens or twenties in good health. The sample consisted of naive CD4+ T cells sorted from blood. Described subset: CD45RA+ positively selected. The chain joins TRBV6-5 to TRBJ1-1; perhaps TRBD1 as D (6 bases). Here the CDR3 reads CASSYAGTLNTEAFF. CDR3 bases: TGTGCCAGCAGTTACGCCGGGACATTGAACACTGAAGCTTTCTTT.